The rows below give T cell receptor beta chains drawn from one sample of a study of patients and donors after allogeneic stem cell transplantation. MiXCR, run by TCRdb on the RT-PCR reads, gives a single entry per CDR3 protein. In the table there are 190,000 or so distinct CDR3 sequences, 35% to 45% of which are singletons. The material sequenced was blood, either unsorted or a sorted T cell fraction (not recorded which). The receptor source for this set is a human donor who was either an allogeneic HSCT recipient or a stem cell or donor lymphocyte infusion donor (not recorded which). It is not recorded whose cells these are; they may come from a transplant donor. CDR3s include the opening cysteine and the closing phenylalanine or tryptophan. The order of the fields is V gene, D gene, clone size, J gene, CDR3 protein, CDR3 DNA. The D gene is left open where the match is weak. The listing skips clone size in some rows; elsewhere it reads once, few, many or a size class.

V: TRBV28
D: TRBD1
size: .
J: TRBJ2-6
CDR3: CASTRQGTTGANVLTF
DNA: TGTGCCAGCACCAGACAGGGGACCACTGGGGCCAACGTCCTGACTTTC

V: TRBV4-2
D: .
size: .
J: TRBJ1-2
CDR3: CASSQDMGNGYGYTF
DNA: TGTGCCAGCAGCCAAGATATGGGTAATGGCTATGGCTACACCTTC

V: TRBV11-2
D: .
size: .
J: TRBJ2-1
CDR3: CASSLMRGTHYNEQFF
DNA: TGTGCCAGCAGCTTAATGAGGGGCACCCACTACAATGAGCAGTTCTTC

V: TRBV5-1
D: .
size: few
J: TRBJ2-7
CDR3: CASSAAVSYEQYF
DNA: TGCGCCAGCAGCGCCGCGGTATCCTACGAGCAGTACTTC

V: TRBV5-1
D: TRBD2
size: .
J: TRBJ2-5
CDR3: CASSLVWAGEETQYF
DNA: TGCGCCAGCAGCTTGGTATGGGCGGGGGAAGAGACCCAGTACTTC

V: TRBV27
D: .
size: few
J: TRBJ1-2
CDR3: CASSFNRGGGYTF
DNA: TGTGCCAGCAGTTTTAACCGGGGAGGAGGCTACACCTTC

V: TRBV20-1
D: .
size: .
J: TRBJ1-3
CDR3: CSARVQETIYF
DNA: TGCAGTGCTAGAGTACAAGAGACCATATATTTT

V: TRBV10-3
D: .
size: .
J: TRBJ2-1
CDR3: CAISESMGNNEQFF
DNA: TGTGCCATCAGTGAGTCGATGGGTAACAATGAGCAGTTCTTC

V: TRBV11-3
D: .
size: .
J: TRBJ1-1
CDR3: CASSFEVNTEAFF
DNA: TGTGCCAGCAGCTTTGAAGTGAACACTGAAGCTTTCTTT

V: TRBV4-1
D: .
size: .
J: TRBJ2-5
CDR3: CASSPIRAETQYF
DNA: TGCGCCAGCAGCCCTATCAGGGCTGAGACCCAGTACTTC

V: TRBV6-6
D: .
size: .
J: TRBJ2-1
CDR3: CASSLGAGLQIDEQFF
DNA: TGTGCCAGCAGTTTGGGGGCGGGGCTGCAGATAGATGAGCAGTTCTTC

V: TRBV7-8
D: TRBD1
size: .
J: TRBJ1-1
CDR3: CASSLLDRGPEAFF
DNA: TGTGCCAGCAGCTTATTGGACAGGGGGCCGGAAGCTTTCTTT

V: TRBV5-6
D: TRBD1
size: .
J: TRBJ2-5
CDR3: CASSSTGPQETQYF
DNA: TGTGCCAGCAGCTCGACAGGGCCCCAAGAGACCCAGTACTTC

V: TRBV4-2
D: .
size: .
J: TRBJ1-5
CDR3: CASSQEIGRPQPQHF
DNA: TGTGCCAGCAGCCAAGAAATAGGCAGACCCCAGCCCCAGCATTTT

V: TRBV20-1
D: TRBD1
size: .
J: TRBJ1-6
CDR3: CSARVTGGSPLHF
DNA: TGCAGTGCTAGAGTCACAGGGGGCTCACCCCTCCACTTT

V: TRBV11-2
D: .
size: .
J: TRBJ1-2
CDR3: CASSQGRIYGYTF
DNA: TGTGCCAGCAGCCAAGGACGAATCTATGGCTACACCTTC

V: TRBV9
D: .
size: .
J: TRBJ1-3
CDR3: CASSPQPVPGNTIYF
DNA: TGTGCCAGCAGCCCACAGCCGGTGCCTGGAAACACCATATATTTT

V: TRBV4-1
D: TRBD2
size: .
J: TRBJ2-3
CDR3: CASSQDRASGLSTDTQYF
DNA: TGCGCCAGCAGCCAAGATAGGGCTAGCGGGCTGAGCACAGATACGCAGTATTTT

V: TRBV7-9
D: .
size: few
J: TRBJ2-5
CDR3: CASSMDSQETQYF
DNA: TGTGCCAGCAGCATGGACAGTCAAGAGACCCAGTACTTC

V: TRBV11-2
D: .
size: .
J: TRBJ2-3
CDR3: CASGMGRGDTQYF
DNA: TGTGCCAGCGGAATGGGGCGGGGAGATACGCAGTATTTT

V: TRBV5-6
D: .
size: .
J: TRBJ2-3
CDR3: CASSFIYGQSQYF
DNA: TGTGCCAGCAGCTTCATCTACGGACAGTCACAGTATTTT

V: TRBV28
D: .
size: few
J: TRBJ1-5
CDR3: CASIRPDRLNQPQHF
DNA: TGTGCCAGCATTCGTCCCGACAGACTCAATCAGCCCCAGCATTTT

V: TRBV5-5
D: .
size: .
J: TRBJ1-4
CDR3: CASTRGDATNEKLFF
DNA: TGTGCCAGCACAAGAGGGGACGCAACTAATGAAAAACTGTTTTTT

V: TRBV28
D: .
size: .
J: TRBJ2-7
CDR3: CASKGGGSSGEQYF
DNA: TGTGCCAGCAAAGGTGGTGGATCCTCGGGTGAGCAGTACTTC

V: TRBV21-1
D: .
size: .
J: TRBJ2-7
CDR3: CASSKSDPQLRVSYEQYF
DNA: TGTGCCAGCAGCAAAAGCGACCCCCAACTGCGCGTCTCCTACGAGCAGTACTTC

V: TRBV24-1
D: TRBD1
size: few
J: TRBJ1-2
CDR3: CATSDPGQGGYTF
DNA: TGTGCCACCAGTGACCCGGGACAGGGTGGCTACACCTTC

V: TRBV28
D: .
size: .
J: TRBJ1-5
CDR3: CASSLGSYYSNQPQHF
DNA: TGTGCCAGCAGTTTAGGCAGCTACTATAGCAATCAGCCCCAGCATTTT

V: TRBV20-1
D: TRBD1
size: .
J: TRBJ1-5
CDR3: CSAADRGFRLNQPQHF
DNA: TGCAGTGCTGCCGACAGGGGGTTTAGACTTAATCAGCCCCAGCATTTT

V: TRBV29-1
D: .
size: .
J: TRBJ2-5
CDR3: CSIEGQGETQYF
DNA: TGCAGCATTGAAGGCCAGGGGGAGACCCAGTACTTC

V: TRBV5-1
D: .
size: .
J: TRBJ1-1
CDR3: CASSLDRRREAFF
DNA: TGCGCCAGCAGCTTGGACAGGCGGCGGGAAGCTTTCTTT

V: TRBV6-5
D: .
size: few
J: TRBJ1-5
CDR3: CASSYARGAHQPQHF
DNA: TGTGCCAGCAGTTACGCCCGGGGGGCCCATCAGCCCCAGCATTTT

V: TRBV5-1
D: .
size: few
J: TRBJ1-6
CDR3: CASSLTGPGPPLHF
DNA: TGCGCCAGCAGCTTGACAGGGCCGGGTCCACCCCTCCACTTT

V: TRBV12-3/TRBV12-4
D: .
size: .
J: TRBJ2-3
CDR3: CATFSLEYSTDTQYF
DNA: TGTGCCACCTTCTCGCTAGAGTATAGCACAGATACGCAGTATTTT

V: TRBV5-1
D: .
size: few
J: TRBJ1-4
CDR3: CASSLALGGRGKLFF
DNA: TGCGCCAGCAGCTTGGCCTTGGGCGGCAGGGGAAAACTGTTTTTT

V: TRBV12-3/TRBV12-4
D: TRBD1
size: few
J: TRBJ1-6
CDR3: CASSPRTGSNSPLHF
DNA: TGTGCCAGCAGCCCGAGGACAGGATCCAATTCACCCCTCCACTTT

V: TRBV10-3
D: TRBD1
size: .
J: TRBJ2-7
CDR3: CAISYRDRGYEQYF
DNA: TGTGCCATCAGCTACCGGGACAGGGGCTACGAGCAGTACTTC

V: TRBV9
D: TRBD2
size: .
J: TRBJ2-7
CDR3: CASSVGPWEGEQYF
DNA: TGTGCCAGCAGCGTAGGCCCCTGGGAGGGCGAGCAGTACTTC

V: TRBV20-1
D: .
size: .
J: TRBJ1-1
CDR3: CSARAGFYTEAFF
DNA: TGCAGTGCTAGGGCAGGGTTTTACACTGAAGCTTTCTTT

V: TRBV6-5
D: TRBD2
size: once
J: TRBJ2-1
CDR3: CASRHSGGAYNEQLF
DNA: TGTGCCAGCAGACATAGCGGGGGGGCCTACAATGAGCAGTTATTC

V: TRBV12-3/TRBV12-4
D: .
size: .
J: TRBJ1-6
CDR3: CASTFRPELNSPLHF
DNA: TGTGCCAGCACCTTTAGGCCGGAGCTAAATTCACCCCTCCACTTT

V: TRBV4-1
D: TRBD1
size: .
J: TRBJ2-7
CDR3: CASSQRDRGSYEQYF
DNA: TGCGCCAGCAGCCAACGAGACAGGGGCTCCTACGAGCAGTACTTC

V: TRBV29-1
D: TRBD2
size: .
J: TRBJ2-1
CDR3: CSDTLAHTYNEQFF
DNA: TGCAGCGACACACTAGCGCATACCTACAATGAGCAGTTCTTC

V: TRBV7-2
D: .
size: many
J: TRBJ1-2
CDR3: CASSALTSGAPYGYTF
DNA: TGTGCCAGCAGCGCATTAACATCCGGGGCCCCCTATGGCTACACCTTC

V: TRBV24-1
D: .
size: .
J: TRBJ1-1
CDR3: CATSESGRAAFF
DNA: TGTGCCACCAGTGAGTCGGGGCGCGCAGCTTTCTTT

V: TRBV29-1
D: .
size: .
J: TRBJ2-1
CDR3: CSVEGPHVPSSYNEQFF
DNA: TGCAGCGTTGAAGGCCCTCACGTCCCGAGCTCCTACAATGAGCAGTTCTTC

V: TRBV29-1
D: .
size: many
J: TRBJ1-1
CDR3: CSVEGVMNTEAFF
DNA: TGCAGCGTGGAGGGGGTAATGAACACTGAAGCTTTCTTT

V: TRBV7-2
D: TRBD1
size: once
J: TRBJ2-5
CDR3: CASSPGQGQTQYF
DNA: TGTGCCAGCAGCCCCGGACAGGGTCAGACCCAGTACTTC

V: TRBV5-4
D: TRBD2
size: .
J: TRBJ2-4
CDR3: CASSGPGLGKNIQYF
DNA: TGTGCCAGCAGCGGTCCCGGACTAGGCAAAAACATTCAGTACTTC